The 27 T cell receptor beta chains below all came from one sample that was sequenced in a study of T-cell memory formation after mild COVID-19. TCRdb independently ran MiXCR on the 5' RACE reads; one entry per CDR3 protein. Among 350,000 to 500,000 distinct CDR3 sequences listed, less than 25% were seen once. Material: PBMCs or a T cell subset sorted from them (not recorded which). The receptors stem from an adult woman who had mild COVID-19 (a few samples of this study predate the infection). Cell type and time point are not known.

This clonotype was counted between two and nine times. V is TRBV10-3 and J is TRBJ2-7; the match to TRBD1 covers 9 bases. The germline V gene encodes CDR1 ENHRY and CDR2 SYGVKD. Germline trimming cut 7 bases from V and 4 bases from J; bases unmatched to any gene: 14. This CDR3 is 16 amino acids long. CDR3 in DNA: TGTGCCATCACCGAAACCGCCGGGACAGGGAGGTACGAGCAGTACTTC. Its translation: CAITETAGTGRYEQYF.

The V and J genes are TRBV5-1 and TRBJ2-3; TRBD2 matches at 8 bases. The CDR3 covers 16 residues. The trim removed 0 bases at V and 0 bases at J, leaving 3 bases unmatched. Looked up from germline, CDR1 is SGHRS and CDR2 is YFSETQ. The CDR3 region has the DNA TGCGCCAGCAGCTTGGGGGCTAGCGGGAGCACAGATACGCAGTATTTT. It encodes CASSLGASGSTDTQYF.

V and J are TRBV12-3 or TRBV12-4 and TRBJ1-1; 7 nucleotides align to TRBD1. The V and J ends lost 0 bases and 0 bases, in that order; junction bases with no gene match: 1. The CDR3 is 15 amino acids. DNA for the CDR3: TGTGCCAGCAGTTTAGCGGGGACAGTGAACACTGAAGCTTTCTTT. Translated: CASSLAGTVNTEAFF.

The genes are TRBV11-2 and TRBJ2-1, with D unclear. This CDR3 is built from 15 residues. With 1 base removed from V and 5 bases from J, the gap between germline ends came to 12 bases. Germline-derived CDR1 and CDR2 are SGHAT and FQNNGV. The CDR3 spells CASSLVRGGNNEQFF. The CDR3 region has the DNA TGTGCCAGCAGCTTAGTACGAGGCGGAAACAATGAGCAGTTCTTC.

The chain couples TRBV4-2 to TRBJ2-1; TRBD2 is a possible D gene (6 bases). V lost 3 bases, J lost 1 base, and 10 bases lay in between. The CDR3 length is 15 residues. The germline CDR1 and CDR2 sequences are LGHNA and YNFKEQ. CDR3 in DNA: TGTGCCAGCAGCCAGGGTAGCGGATCCTACAATGAGCAGTTCTTC. It codes for CASSQGSGSYNEQFF.

This clonotype has more than one count but fewer than ten. Written as DNA, the CDR3 is TGTGCCAGCAGCCCCGGGACAGACCCCTATGGCTACACCTTC. Its protein product is CASSPGTDPYGYTF. The chain uses TRBV3-1 and TRBJ1-2, with 7 bases matching TRBD1. This CDR3 is 14 amino acids long. The V gene end was trimmed by 4 bases and the J gene end by 4 bases; junction bases not matched to a gene: 6. Germline assignment: CDR1 LGHDT and CDR2 YNNKEL (reference sequence).

DNA for the CDR3: TGTGCCAGCAGCCGGGACACGAGTCAGCCCCAGCATTTT. It specifies CASSRDTSQPQHF. This chain links TRBV11-1 with TRBJ1-5; TRBD1 might be the D (6 bases). The CDR3 is 13 amino acids. V gave up 5 bases and J gave up 6 bases, with 11 bases separating them. CDR1 and CDR2 (germline): SGHAT, FQDESV (reference sequence). Supplemented by reference TRBV11-1 and TRBJ1-5, the full variable domain reads EAEVAQSPRYKITEKSQAVAFWCDPISGHATLYWYRQILGQGPELLVQFQDESVVDDSQLPKDRFSAERLKGVDSTLKIQPAELGDSAMYLCASSRDTSQPQHFGDGTRLSIL.

The V call is TRBV7-9, the J call TRBJ1-1, with D unclear. Germline V gene data show CDR1 as SEHNR and CDR2 as FQNEAQ (reference sequence). The CDR3 has 15 residues. Trimming took off 5 bases at V and 5 bases at J, with 18 bases between the two ends. The CDR3, as DNA: TGTGCCAGCAGCACTATCGAGGGAAGAGGGACTGAAGCTTTCTTT. It specifies CASSTIEGRGTEAFF. Complete variable domain (other parts from reference TRBV7-9 and TRBJ1-1): DTGVSQNPRHKITKRGQNVTFRCDPISEHNRLYWYRQTLGQGPEFLTYFQNEAQLEKSRLLSDRFSAERPKGSFSTLEIQRTEQGDSAMYLCASSTIEGRGTEAFFGQGTRLTVV.

This clonotype has only a few counts. The chain uses TRBV29-1 and TRBJ2-7; tentative D call: TRBD1 (8 bases). This CDR3 is built from 16 residues. Deletions cut 4 bases from V and 3 bases from J, with 22 bases between. Germline loops: CDR1 SQVTM, CDR2 ANQGSEA. The CDR3 here is CSVGGQGNRDYYEQYF. CDR3 DNA: TGCAGCGTTGGAGGACAGGGCAACCGGGACTACTACGAGCAGTACTTC.

This clonotype was observed a handful of times. The CDR3 loop reads CAWSVQDMTYVRGYQETQYF. CDR3 sequence (DNA): TGTGCCTGGAGTGTACAAGATATGACATACGTGAGGGGCTACCAAGAGACCCAGTACTTC. The chain uses TRBV30 and TRBJ2-5; D may match TRBD1 or TRBD2 (5 bases each). V lost 0 bases and J 0 bases, leaving 26 bases between the germline ends. The germline CDR1 and CDR2 sequences are GTSNPN and SVGIG (reference sequence). The CDR3 sequence is 20 residues long.

The chain employs TRBV4-3 and TRBJ1-2; 9 positions agree with TRBD1. This CDR3 has 15 amino acids. Germline V gene data show CDR1 as LGHNA and CDR2 as YSLEER. The V and J ends lost 4 bases and 1 base, in that order; junction bases with no gene match: 4. The CDR3 DNA reads as TGCGCCAGCAGCCTCGCGACAGGGGGTAACTATGGCTACACCTTC. Amino acids: CASSLATGGNYGYTF.

In its sample, this clonotype was seen a few times. V is TRBV3-1 and J is TRBJ1-1, with 9 bases matching TRBD1. J was trimmed by 9 bases and V by 8 bases; bases with no gene match: 10. The germline gives CDR1 LGHDT, CDR2 YNNKEL (reference sequence). The CDR3 has 13 residues. In DNA form, the CDR3 reads TGTGCCAGCTCCTCGACAGGGGGGCGGAAAGCTTTCTTT. It translates to CASSSTGGRKAFF.

This sequence joins TRBV20-1 and TRBJ1-3; TRBD1 matches 12 bases. V lost 1 base, J lost 6 bases, and 7 bases stayed unmatched. The CDR3 covers 16 residues. From germline, CDR1 is DFQATT and CDR2 SNEGSKA (reference sequence). This CDR3 reads CSARVVSGQGANTIYF. CDR3 bases: TGCAGTGCTAGAGTAGTATCGGGACAGGGGGCAAACACCATATATTTT.

In this sample, this clonotype turned up a few times. The chain's CDR3 is CASSPAAWNTEAFF. The CDR3 region has the DNA TGTGCCAGCTCACCGGCGGCATGGAACACTGAAGCTTTCTTT. This rearrangement joins TRBV18 to TRBJ1-1, with D unresolved. Per germline, CDR1 KGHSH and CDR2 LQKENI. V dropped 3 bases and J dropped 1 base, with 9 bases sitting between them. The CDR3 length is 14 residues. Using reference TRBV18 and TRBJ1-1 for the parts outside the CDR3, the full variable domain is NAGVMQNPRHLVRRRGQEARLRCSPMKGHSHVYWYRQLPEEGLKFMVYLQKENIIDESGMPKERFSAEFPKEGPSILRIQQVVRGDSAAYFCASSPAAWNTEAFFGQGTRLTVV.

The chain has TRBV20-1 and TRBJ2-5, with 8 bases fitting TRBD2. Germline CDR1 reads DFQATT; CDR2 reads SNEGSKA (reference sequence). Trimming removed 5 bases from V and 6 bases from J; junction bases left unmatched: 8. The CDR3 totals 13 residues. The CDR3: CSAQTGGSKTQYF. The CDR3 DNA is TGCAGTGCTCAGACGGGAGGGTCCAAGACCCAGTACTTC.

This chain joins TRBV19 and TRBJ1-2; 8 bases agree with TRBD1. Germline V gene sequence: CDR1 LNHDA, CDR2 SQIVND (reference sequence). V gave up 3 bases and J gave up 4 bases; unmatched junction bases: 4. This CDR3 has 14 amino acids. The DNA for the CDR3 is TGTGCCAGTAGTATCCCGGGACAGGTCTATGGCTACACCTTC. This codes for CASSIPGQVYGYTF.

This chain connects TRBV10-3 to TRBJ2-5; 11 positions agree with TRBD2. CDR3 length: 16 amino acids. CDR1 is ENHRY and CDR2 is SYGVKD in the germline V gene. Germline trimming cut 4 bases from V and 5 bases from J; bases unmatched to any gene: 9. CDR3 amino acids: CAISAGRLAGIETQYF. The CDR3 DNA reads as TGTGCCATCAGTGCGGGACGACTAGCGGGGATCGAGACCCAGTACTTC.

V gene TRBV2 combines with J gene TRBJ2-7; maybe TRBD2 (6 bases). CDR3 length: 14 residues. Trimming left V 2 bases short and J 7 bases short, with 15 bases between. The germline CDR1 and CDR2 sequences are SNHLY and FYNNEI. The CDR3 DNA reads TGTGCCAGCAGTGAACCGAGGGGACTGGGTGAGCAGTACTTC. Translated, it gives CASSEPRGLGEQYF.

This clonotype was seen a few times. The chain links TRBV11-3 to TRBJ2-3; D tentatively reads TRBD1 or TRBD2 (5 bases each). This CDR3 is built from 15 residues. The germline CDR1 and CDR2 sequences are SGHNT and YENEEA. The V end lost 5 bases, the J end lost 0 bases, and 12 bases lay between the germline ends. The DNA of the CDR3 is TGTGCCAGCAGCAAACGGGACGGCAGCACAGATACGCAGTATTTT. Translating it yields CASSKRDGSTDTQYF.

This clonotype was seen more than once but under ten times. The rearrangement uses TRBV5-6 and TRBJ2-1; 9 bases map to TRBD2. The CDR3 extends over 16 amino acids. Germline CDR1 reads SGHDT; CDR2 reads YYEEEE. J lost 7 bases, V lost 1 base, and 9 bases had no gene match. CDR3 nucleotides: TGTGCCAGCAGCTTGCTCGGCGGGAGGGCTCGGAATGAGCAGTTCTTC. It yields the protein CASSLLGGRARNEQFF.

There are a few counts of this clonotype. The genes are TRBV4-2 and TRBJ2-5; no clear D. The CDR3 totals 13 residues. Per the germline V gene, CDR1 is LGHNA and CDR2 is YNFKEQ. Trimming shortened V by 0 bases and J by 7 bases, and 9 bases separated the two germline ends. The CDR3 loop reads CASSQDSGLTQYF. DNA of the CDR3: TGTGCCAGCAGCCAAGACAGTGGATTGACCCAGTACTTC.

Only a few counts were recorded for this clonotype. The V gene is TRBV7-6, the J gene TRBJ2-1; 9 positions match TRBD2. V shed 4 bases, J shed 8 bases, and the junction held 9 bases outside the gene matches. Germline V CDR1 and CDR2: SGHVS, FNYEAQ. The CDR3 contains 15 residues. CDR3 sequence: CASSYIAGARDEQFF. CDR3 in DNA: TGTGCCAGCAGCTACATAGCGGGGGCGCGAGATGAGCAGTTCTTC.

This clonotype was counted between two and nine times. The chain couples TRBV24-1 to TRBJ2-2; no reliable D call. Germline CDR1 and CDR2: KGHDR and SFDVKD. Trimming shortened V by 12 bases and J by 4 bases, and 11 bases separated the two germline ends. This CDR3 is 12 amino acids long. This CDR3 reads CAARAFTGELFF. Here the CDR3 DNA reads TGTGCCGCCCGAGCGTTCACCGGGGAGCTGTTTTTT.

This chain connects TRBV9 to TRBJ2-3, with unresolved D. The ends were cut back, 4 bases at V and 0 bases at J, with 21 bases in the middle. Germline assignment: CDR1 SGDLS and CDR2 YYNGEE. The length of the CDR3 is 18 residues. The CDR3 sequence: CASSPYQAPLSSTDTQYF. The CDR3, as DNA: TGTGCCAGCAGCCCCTATCAGGCCCCACTATCTAGCACAGATACGCAGTATTTT.

This clonotype has a handful of counts. This sequence joins TRBV7-9 and TRBJ2-5; no clear D gene. This CDR3 contains 13 residues. Germline loops: CDR1 SEHNR, CDR2 FQNEAQ (reference sequence). Trimming stripped 4 bases from V and 2 bases from J, with 8 bases between. CDR3 residues: CASSSQDQETQYF. CDR3 nucleotide sequence: TGTGCCAGCAGCTCGCAGGATCAAGAGACCCAGTACTTC. The whole variable domain, filled in from reference TRBV7-9 and TRBJ2-5, reads DTGVSQNPRHKITKRGQNVTFRCDPISEHNRLYWYRQTLGQGPEFLTYFQNEAQLEKSRLLSDRFSAERPKGSFSTLEIQRTEQGDSAMYLCASSSQDQETQYFGPGTRLLVL.

The V call is TRBV28, the J call TRBJ2-7; D might be TRBD1 (6 bases). The CDR3 sequence is 14 residues long. The V gene's germline CDR1 is MDHEN and CDR2 SYDVKM. Between the trimmed V and J ends, which lost 7 bases and 2 bases, there was a span of 15 bases. CDR3 residues: CASTLTGPPYEQYF. CDR3 nucleotide sequence: TGTGCCAGCACCCTGACAGGCCCCCCCTACGAGCAGTACTTC. Full variable domain (missing parts from reference TRBV28 and TRBJ2-7): DVKVTQSSRYLVKRTGEKVFLECVQDMDHENMFWYRQDPGLGLRLIYFSYDVKMKEKGDIPEGYSVSREKKERFSLILESASTNQTSMYLCASTLTGPPYEQYFGPGTRLTVT.

This clonotype has more than one count but fewer than ten. The CDR3, as DNA: TGTGCCAGCAGCTTGTCGGAACACTATGGCTACACCTTC. Amino acids: CASSLSEHYGYTF. This rearrangement joins TRBV7-9 to TRBJ1-2; D is unclear. Trimming stripped 3 bases from V and 3 bases from J, with 8 bases between. This CDR3 contains 13 residues. The germline V gene encodes CDR1 SEHNR and CDR2 FQNEAQ (reference sequence). Combining the CDR3 with reference TRBV7-9 and TRBJ1-2 gives the whole variable domain DTGVSQNPRHKITKRGQNVTFRCDPISEHNRLYWYRQTLGQGPEFLTYFQNEAQLEKSRLLSDRFSAERPKGSFSTLEIQRTEQGDSAMYLCASSLSEHYGYTFGSGTRLTVV.